These 4 T cell receptor beta chains were sequenced from one sample in a study of shared clonotypes between healthy human individuals (dated by TCRdb to 2018 to 2020). CD8 naive samples were obtained by positive selection for CCR7 among CD45RO-negative cells, yielding a CD45RA+CCR7+ population from which TemRA cells were excluded. To prepare the library, the immunoSEQ multiplex PCR assay was applied. TCRdb holds this immuneACCESS table with in-frame rearrangements only. Some clones are missing; in checked studies, unresolved V genes explain under half, and the rest has no known cause. This sample holds around 2,000,000 clones; about 92% were observed only once. The ten most abundant clones make up around 1.7% of the sample. The sequenced sample was naive CD8+ T cells from PBMCs. The label giving this sample's cell subset or site can be read as: CD45RA+CCR7+. These receptor sequences come from a man aged 18 to 29 in good health. Some clones in this sample may be carry-over from other donors' samples.

The chain couples TRBV9 to TRBJ2-1; D is possibly TRBD1 (7 bases). Trimming shortened V by 2 bases and J by 2 bases, and 11 bases separated the two germline ends. The length of the CDR3 is 15 residues. The V gene's germline CDR1 is SGDLS and CDR2 YYNGEE. CDR3 DNA sequence: TGTGCCAGCAGCGTGGCGGGACAGCCCTACAATGAGCAGTTCTTC. This translates into CASSVAGQPYNEQFF.

The J gene is TRBJ2-2, the V gene TRBV5-4; tentatively, D is TRBD1 (6 bases). Per germline, CDR1 SGHNT and CDR2 YYREEE (reference sequence). CDR3 length equals 16 residues. The V and J ends lost 4 bases and 6 bases respectively, with 19 bases between them. The CDR3 protein is CASSEDSSFRPGELFF. The CDR3 bases are TGTGCCAGCAGCGAGGACAGTTCGTTTAGGCCCGGGGAGCTGTTTTTT.

This sequence joins TRBV7-2 and TRBJ1-1, with 7 bases that match TRBD1. V lost 4 bases and J lost 1; bases outside the gene matches: 6. This CDR3 region has 15 residues. Looked up from germline, CDR1 is SGHTA and CDR2 is FQGNSA. The CDR3 protein is CASSYSGGSNTEAFF. The DNA for the CDR3 is TGTGCCAGCAGCTACTCAGGGGGATCGAACACTGAAGCTTTCTTT.

The V call is TRBV27, the J call TRBJ1-4; D unclear. V dropped 2 bases and J dropped 8 bases, with 18 bases sitting between them. Germline V CDR1 and CDR2: MNHEY, SMNVEV (reference sequence). The CDR3 length is 16 residues. CDR3 amino acids: CASSLRAYGYQEKLFF. DNA of the CDR3: TGTGCCAGCAGTTTAAGGGCGTACGGGTATCAGGAAAAACTGTTTTTT.